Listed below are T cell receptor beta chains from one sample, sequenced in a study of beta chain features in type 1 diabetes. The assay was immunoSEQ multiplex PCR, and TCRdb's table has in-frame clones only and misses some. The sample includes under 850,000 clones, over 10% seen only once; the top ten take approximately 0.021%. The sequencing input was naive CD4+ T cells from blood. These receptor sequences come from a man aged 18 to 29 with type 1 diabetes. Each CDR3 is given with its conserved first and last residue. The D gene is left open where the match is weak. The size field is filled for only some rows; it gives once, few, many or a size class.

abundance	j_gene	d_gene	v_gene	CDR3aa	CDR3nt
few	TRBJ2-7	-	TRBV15	CATSRDDRDFSEQYF	TGTGCCACCAGCAGAGACGACAGAGACTTCTCCGAGCAGTACTTC
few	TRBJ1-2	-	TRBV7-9	CASRPYPGNSLNYGYTF	TGTGCCAGCCGACCCTACCCGGGCAACAGTCTTAACTATGGCTACACCTTC
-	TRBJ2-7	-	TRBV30	CAWATGQTYEQYF	TGTGCCTGGGCGACCGGACAGACCTACGAGCAGTACTTC
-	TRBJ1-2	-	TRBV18	CASSPRTVDGYTF	TGTGCCAGCTCACCACGAACAGTGGATGGCTACACCTTC
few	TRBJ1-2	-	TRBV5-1	CASSLDRDGYTF	TGCGCCAGCAGCTTGGATCGGGATGGCTACACCTTC
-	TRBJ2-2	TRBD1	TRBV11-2	CASSLGQGANTGELFF	TGTGCCAGCAGCCTTGGACAGGGGGCTAACACCGGGGAGCTGTTTTTT
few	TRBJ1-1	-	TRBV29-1	CSVEDPGSEAFF	TGCAGCGTTGAAGACCCCGGTAGTGAAGCTTTCTTT
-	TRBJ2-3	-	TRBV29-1	CSVPLGVGTDTQYF	TGCAGCGTTCCCTTAGGGGTGGGCACAGATACGCAGTATTTT
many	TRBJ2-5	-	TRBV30	CAWAQETQYF	TGTGCCTGGGCCCAAGAGACCCAGTACTTC
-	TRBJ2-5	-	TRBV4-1	CASSIRGAGETQYF	TGCGCCAGCAGCATAAGGGGGGCCGGAGAGACCCAGTACTTC
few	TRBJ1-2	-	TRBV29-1	CSVEDRTRSNYGYTF	TGCAGCGTTGAAGATAGGACTAGGAGCAACTATGGCTACACCTTC
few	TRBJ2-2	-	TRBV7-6	CASSFEGVLHTGELFF	TGTGCCAGCAGCTTCGAGGGGGTCCTTCACACCGGGGAGCTGTTTTTT
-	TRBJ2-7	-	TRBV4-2	CASSPGAESGYEQYF	TGTGCCAGCAGCCCAGGCGCGGAGTCGGGCTACGAGCAGTACTTC
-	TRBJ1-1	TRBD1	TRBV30	CAWRIQTGVGTEAFF	TGTGCCTGGAGGATTCAAACAGGGGTGGGCACTGAAGCTTTCTTT
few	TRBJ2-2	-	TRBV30	CAWAETGELFF	TGTGCCTGGGCGGAGACCGGGGAGCTGTTTTTT
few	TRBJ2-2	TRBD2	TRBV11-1	CASSRTSIGELFF	TGTGCCAGCAGCCGGACTAGCATCGGGGAGCTGTTTTTT
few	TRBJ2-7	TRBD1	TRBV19	CASSDPGQGPDEQYF	TGTGCCAGTAGTGACCCGGGACAGGGGCCGGACGAGCAGTACTTC
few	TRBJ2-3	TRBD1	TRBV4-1	CASSQVLGQSTDTQYF	TGCGCCAGCAGCCAAGTCTTGGGACAGAGCACAGATACGCAGTATTTT
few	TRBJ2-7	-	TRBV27	CASRGRAVYEQYF	TGTGCCAGCAGGGGGCGGGCGGTCTACGAGCAGTACTTC
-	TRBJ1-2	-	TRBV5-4	CASSFNYGYTF	TGTGCCAGCAGCTTTAACTATGGCTACACCTTC
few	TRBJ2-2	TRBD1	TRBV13	CASSLGTGGTGELFF	TGTGCCAGCAGCTTGGGCACAGGGGGCACCGGGGAGCTGTTTTTT
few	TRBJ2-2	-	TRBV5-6	CASSLERTGELFF	TGTGCCAGCAGCTTGGAGCGCACCGGGGAGCTGTTTTTT
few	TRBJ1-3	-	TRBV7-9	CASSSDISGNTIYF	TGTGCCAGCAGCTCGGACATCTCTGGAAACACCATATATTTT
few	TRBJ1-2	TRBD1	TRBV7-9	CASSRQGAGGYTF	TGTGCCAGCAGTCGACAGGGGGCAGGAGGCTACACCTTC
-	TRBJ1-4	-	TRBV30	CAWSGGQLEKLFF	TGTGCCTGGAGTGGCGGACAGCTCGAAAAACTGTTTTTT
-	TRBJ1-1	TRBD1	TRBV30	CAWSAQGAYTEAFF	TGTGCCTGGAGTGCACAGGGGGCGTACACTGAAGCTTTCTTT
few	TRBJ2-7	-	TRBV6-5	CASSVDRPSYEQYF	TGTGCCAGCAGTGTAGACAGACCCTCCTACGAGCAGTACTTC
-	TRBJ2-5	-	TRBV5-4	CASSWGKGIETQYF	TGTGCCAGCAGCTGGGGGAAGGGTATTGAGACCCAGTACTTC
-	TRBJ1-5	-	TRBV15	CATSPPGNQPQHF	TGTGCCACCAGCCCCCCAGGCAATCAGCCCCAGCATTTT
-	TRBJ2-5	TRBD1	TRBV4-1	CASSHPGQGSGETQYF	TGCGCCAGCAGCCACCCGGGACAGGGAAGCGGGGAGACCCAGTACTTC
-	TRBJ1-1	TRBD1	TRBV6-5	CASRSDRRGNTEAFF	TGTGCCAGCAGATCGGACAGGCGGGGGAACACTGAAGCTTTCTTT
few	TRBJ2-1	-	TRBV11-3	CASSLGPPYNGEQFF	TGTGCCAGCAGCTTAGGGCCCCCCTACAATGGTGAGCAGTTCTTC
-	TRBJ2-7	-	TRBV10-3	CAISDIGNNQIEQYF	TGTGCCATCAGTGATATTGGGAATAATCAAATAGAGCAGTACTTC